The rows below give T cell receptor beta chains drawn from one sample of a study of blood T cell repertoires in COVID-19. This table comes from immunoSEQ multiplex PCR, and its TCRdb copy is limited to in-frame clones, with some not included. The data hold roughly 200,000 clones, with roughly 87% observed a single time. Specimen: PBMCs or T cells enriched from blood (not recorded which). Receptor source: a woman between 25 and 40 years old who had recovered from COVID-19. Both conserved end residues are part of each CDR3. The D gene is left open where the match is weak. Size is stated for part of the rows, as once, few or many counts, or as a class when the clone is expanded.

abundance	d_gene	j_gene	v_gene	CDR3aa	CDR3nt
NA	NA	TRBJ2-7	TRBV6-2/TRBV6-3	CASSYLKTGRGIYEQYF	TGTGCCAGCAGTTACCTAAAAACAGGGAGGGGTATCTACGAGCAGTACTTC
NA	TRBD2	TRBJ2-5	TRBV5-1	CASSLGGVAGGETQYF	TGCGCCAGCAGCTTGGGGGGAGTGGCGGGAGGAGAGACCCAGTACTTC
NA	NA	TRBJ1-4	TRBV2	CASKGLATNEKLFF	TGTGCCAGCAAGGGGCTAGCAACTAATGAAAAACTGTTTTTT
NA	TRBD1	TRBJ2-7	TRBV11-3	CASSGTGFEQYF	TGTGCCAGCAGCGGGACAGGGTTCGAGCAGTACTTC
NA	TRBD1	TRBJ1-2	TRBV11-1	CASSLGTVRDGYTF	TGTGCCAGCAGCTTGGGGACAGTAAGGGATGGCTACACCTTC
NA	NA	TRBJ2-5	TRBV28	CASSPPGETQYF	TGTGCCAGCAGTCCCCCCGGGGAGACCCAGTACTTC
NA	NA	TRBJ1-2	TRBV4-2	CASSQAFGVSDGYTF	TGTGCCAGCAGCCAAGCATTCGGGGTGAGCGATGGCTACACCTTC
NA	NA	TRBJ1-4	TRBV9	CASSVDLNEKLFF	TGTGCCAGCAGCGTAGACCTAAATGAAAAACTGTTTTTT
NA	TRBD2	TRBJ2-3	TRBV9	CASSVVGRGGTDTQYF	TGTGCCAGCAGCGTAGTTGGGCGGGGGGGCACAGATACGCAGTATTTT
NA	NA	TRBJ1-6	TRBV7-9	CASSLGSENSPLHF	TGTGCCAGCAGCTTAGGTTCGGAGAATTCACCCCTCCACTTT
NA	TRBD2	TRBJ2-1	TRBV6-5	CASSYEGTSGEEQFF	TGTGCCAGCAGTTATGAAGGGACTAGCGGGGAAGAGCAGTTCTTC
few	TRBD1	TRBJ1-6	TRBV10-3	CATAHGQGGNSPLHF	TGTGCCACTGCCCACGGACAGGGTGGTAATTCACCCCTCCACTTT
NA	TRBD2	TRBJ2-7	TRBV6-2/TRBV6-3	CASSIAGSSYEQYF	TGTGCCAGCAGTATAGCGGGAAGCTCCTACGAGCAGTACTTC
once	NA	TRBJ2-3	TRBV7-9	CASRQGAGTDTQYF	TGTGCCAGCAGACAGGGCGCTGGCACAGATACGCAGTATTTT
NA	TRBD1	TRBJ1-1	TRBV6-5	CARTNDRVQGLKAFF	TGTGCCAGAACTAATGACAGGGTTCAAGGGCTGAAGGCTTTCTTT
NA	TRBD1	TRBJ1-2	TRBV6-6	CASSYSATGALYGYTF	TGTGCCAGCAGTTACTCGGCGACAGGGGCCCTTTATGGCTACACCTTC
NA	NA	TRBJ1-1	TRBV21-1	CASNRGHDGATEAFF	TGTGCCAGCAACAGGGGGCATGACGGGGCAACTGAAGCTTTCTTT
NA	NA	TRBJ2-7	TRBV13	CASSGDPHEQYF	TGTGCCAGCTCAGGGGACCCCCACGAGCAGTACTTC
NA	NA	TRBJ2-1	TRBV27	CASSHKSGEQFF	TGTGCCAGCAGCCATAAATCCGGTGAGCAGTTCTTC
NA	NA	TRBJ1-1	TRBV11-2	CASSLGAEAFF	TGTGCCAGCAGCCTAGGCGCTGAAGCTTTCTTT
NA	TRBD1	TRBJ1-1	TRBV19	CASRETGSTEAFF	TGTGCCAGTAGAGAGACAGGGTCGACTGAAGCTTTCTTT
NA	TRBD1	TRBJ2-7	TRBV2	CASIADRGPEQYF	TGTGCCAGCATAGCAGACAGGGGACCCGAGCAGTACTTC
NA	TRBD1	TRBJ1-5	TRBV2	CASSTTGGEGQPQHF	TGTGCCAGCAGTACGACAGGGGGCGAGGGTCAGCCCCAGCATTTT
NA	NA	TRBJ1-1	TRBV3-1/TRBV3-2	CASSPSGAEAFF	TGTGCCAGCAGCCCCAGCGGTGCTGAAGCTTTCTTT
few	TRBD1	TRBJ1-3	TRBV12-5	CASDRAYPGNTIYF	TGTGCTTCGGACAGGGCTTATCCTGGAAACACCATATATTTT
few	NA	TRBJ1-2	TRBV5-6	CASSLTEGGYTF	TGTGCCAGCAGCTTAACGGAGGGAGGCTACACCTTC
NA	TRBD1	TRBJ1-2	TRBV11-2	CASSPRDRHGYTF	TGTGCCAGCAGCCCCCGGGACAGGCATGGCTACACCTTC
NA	NA	TRBJ2-4	TRBV11-3	CASSNPNKNIQYF	TGTGCCAGCAGTAATCCTAACAAAAACATTCAGTACTTC
NA	NA	TRBJ1-5	TRBV7-2	CASSSRRGGGQPQHF	TGTGCCAGCAGCTCCCGGAGGGGGGGAGGACAGCCCCAGCATTTT
NA	NA	TRBJ2-7	TRBV4-3	CASSQDSGLYSYEQYF	TGCGCCAGCAGCCAAGATTCAGGGCTCTACTCCTACGAGCAGTACTTC
NA	TRBD2	TRBJ2-2	TRBV7-2	CASSLASSGNTGELFF	TGTGCCAGCAGCTTAGCTTCTAGCGGCAACACCGGGGAGCTGTTTTTT
NA	NA	TRBJ1-2	TRBV6-5	CASTWEGTRGYTF	TGTGCCAGCACCTGGGAGGGGACGCGGGGCTACACCTTC
NA	TRBD2	TRBJ2-3	TRBV3-1/TRBV3-2	CASSQLAGADTQYF	TGTGCCAGCAGCCAATTGGCGGGGGCAGATACGCAGTATTTT
NA	TRBD1	TRBJ2-7	TRBV5-1	CASSYGTGVAYEQYF	TGCGCCAGCAGCTACGGGACAGGGGTAGCCTACGAGCAGTACTTC
NA	NA	TRBJ1-2	TRBV5-1	CASSLEARGNGYTF	TGCGCCAGCAGCTTGGAGGCCAGGGGTAACGGCTACACCTTC
NA	NA	TRBJ1-2	TRBV25-1	CASSERSAGYGYTF	TGTGCCAGCAGTGAAAGGTCCGCGGGCTATGGCTACACCTTC
NA	NA	TRBJ1-2	TRBV5-4	CASSLGQGNGYTF	TGTGCCAGCAGCTTGGGGCAGGGCAATGGCTACACCTTC
NA	NA	TRBJ2-2	TRBV28	CASNNGFNTGELFF	TGTGCCAGCAATAATGGCTTTAACACCGGGGAGCTGTTTTTT
few	NA	TRBJ1-4	TRBV6-5	CASSYPAGTNEKLFF	TGTGCCAGCAGTTACCCCGCGGGAACTAATGAAAAACTGTTTTTT
NA	NA	TRBJ1-6	TRBV7-2	CASSSQNNSPLHF	TGTGCCAGCAGCTCTCAGAATAATTCACCCCTCCACTTT
NA	NA	TRBJ1-2	TRBV7-9	CASSLADVGGTF	TGTGCCAGCAGCTTAGCGGACGTGGGAGGAACCTTC